The 20 T cell receptor beta chains presented below share a single source sample, sequenced in a study of CXCR3-negative and CXCR3-positive naive CD8 T cells. Through 5' RACE with UMI labels, the TRB cDNA libraries were prepared. TCRdb reworked the 5' RACE reads into one entry per CDR3 protein, no DNA. This specimen shows some 130,000 distinct CDR3 sequences; the ten leading clones hold around 0.27%. Sequenced sample: naive CXCR3- CD8+ T cells from blood. Subset reported: CD45RO-CCR7+CD27+CD95- naive CD8+ T cells lacking CXCR3 (TNR3-). The origin of the receptors is a human donor in good health. Some clones in this sample may be carry-over from other donors' samples.

The chain is built from TRBV7-2 and TRBJ2-1; the TCRdb D gene call, TRBD1, has no DNA to confirm it. There are 17 residues in the CDR3. Germline V CDR1 and CDR2: SGHTA, FQGNSA. The CDR3 sequence is CASSLAQGFGSYNEQFF. Complete variable domain (other parts from reference TRBV7-2 and TRBJ2-1): GAGVSQSPSNKVTEKGKDVELRCDPISGHTALYWYRQSLGQGLEFLIYFQGNSAPDKSGLPSDRFSAERTGGSVSTLTIQRTQQEDSAVYLCASSLAQGFGSYNEQFFGPGTRLTVL.

The chain employs TRBV12-3 or TRBV12-4 and TRBJ1-1; the TCRdb call, TRBD1, lacks DNA for checking. The CDR3 contains 14 residues. This CDR3 is CASREDRGPTEAFF.

V usage is TRBV29-1 and J usage is TRBJ1-3. The CDR3 extends over 16 amino acids. Germline V gene data show CDR1 as SQVTM and CDR2 as ANQGSEA. The CDR3 loop is CSVKRVTDTQENTIYF.

The V and J genes are TRBV28 and TRBJ2-1; TCRdb gives TRBD1 as the D gene, but with no DNA this cannot be confirmed. Germline CDR1 MDHEN, CDR2 SYDVKM. The CDR3 has 12 amino acids. CDR3 region: CASGQTYNEQFF.

The chain has TRBV20-1 and TRBJ1-5; TCRdb calls TRBD1, which cannot be checked without DNA. CDR3 size: 14 residues. The V gene's germline CDR1 is DFQATT and CDR2 SNEGSKA (reference sequence). The CDR3 region is CSARTGDLEQPQHF.

The genes are TRBV5-1 and TRBJ1-2; TCRdb selects TRBD1, and the lack of DNA leaves this call unchecked. Germline CDR1 SGHRS, CDR2 YFSETQ. CDR3 length: 15 residues. CDR3: CASSFLSGANYGYTF.

V and J are TRBV2 and TRBJ2-3; TCRdb gives TRBD1 as the D gene, but with no DNA this cannot be confirmed. The CDR3 loop spans 15 amino acids. Germline lookup yields CDR1 SNHLY and CDR2 FYNNEI. The CDR3: CASMGQGAITDTQYF.

J is TRBJ1-1 and V is TRBV6-5. CDR1 and CDR2 from the germline V gene are MNHEY and SVGAGI. This CDR3 is built from 16 residues. This CDR3 is CASSSPPRGTNTEAFF.

The chain is built from TRBV29-1 and TRBJ1-2; TCRdb selects TRBD1, and the lack of DNA leaves this call unchecked. Per germline, CDR1 SQVTM and CDR2 ANQGSEA. The CDR3 covers 11 residues. CDR3 amino acids: CSVDSPGGYTF.

The V and J genes are TRBV5-1 and TRBJ2-7; the TCRdb D gene call, TRBD1, has no DNA to confirm it. Germline V gives CDR1 SGHRS, CDR2 YFSETQ. The CDR3 extends over 15 amino acids. CDR3 region: CASSLSGQNPYEQYF.

The V gene is TRBV21-1, the J gene TRBJ1-5; as DNA is missing, the TRBD1 call by TCRdb cannot be tested. TRBV21-1 is flagged as a pseudogene. The CDR3 contains 14 residues. CDR3 loop: CASSKAPENQPQHF.

V and J are TRBV28 and TRBJ2-2; TCRdb gives TRBD1 as the D gene, but with no DNA this cannot be confirmed. There are 15 residues in the CDR3. Germline assignment: CDR1 MDHEN and CDR2 SYDVKM. The CDR3: CASSLTGRGTGELFF.

This sequence joins TRBV11-3 and TRBJ2-2; TCRdb selects TRBD1, and the lack of DNA leaves this call unchecked. The germline gives CDR1 SGHNT, CDR2 YENEEA. There are 14 residues in the CDR3. CDR3 residues: CASSPTPVTGELFF.

V gene TRBV10-3 combines with J gene TRBJ2-7; the TCRdb call, TRBD1, lacks DNA for checking. This CDR3 region has 15 residues. Germline V gene lookup returns CDR1 ENHRY and CDR2 SYGVKD. This CDR3 is CAISGGGTVVYEQYF.

V and J are TRBV4-3 and TRBJ1-2; checking the TCRdb D call of TRBD1 is not possible without DNA. The CDR3 extends over 14 amino acids. Germline V gene sequence: CDR1 LGHNA, CDR2 YSLEER. CDR3 amino acids: CASSQDNRVHGYTF.

This rearrangement joins TRBV28 to TRBJ1-1. The CDR3 consists of 13 residues. Germline values: CDR1 MDHEN, CDR2 SYDVKM. CDR3 region: CASGEEWNTEAFF.

The chain couples TRBV20-1 to TRBJ2-5; without DNA, the TCRdb call of TRBD2 cannot be checked. The CDR3 has 15 amino acids. Per germline, CDR1 DFQATT and CDR2 SNEGSKA (reference sequence). CDR3 amino acids: CSARQGVLAGETQYF.

The chain combines TRBV10-3 with TRBJ2-6; checking the TCRdb D call of TRBD2 is not possible without DNA. The CDR3 is 19 residues long. CDR1 ENHRY and CDR2 SYGVKD come from the germline V gene. CDR3 protein: CAISDPRDLGDSGANVLTF.

The chain links TRBV12-3 or TRBV12-4 to TRBJ1-1; with no DNA, the TCRdb D assignment of TRBD1 cannot be verified. CDR3 length: 15 amino acids. Here the CDR3 reads CASSANPVPNTEAFF.

The gene calls are TRBV29-1 and TRBJ1-1. Germline-derived CDR1 and CDR2 are SQVTM and ANQGSEA. The CDR3 is 11 residues long. The CDR3 spells CSVTQNTEAFF.